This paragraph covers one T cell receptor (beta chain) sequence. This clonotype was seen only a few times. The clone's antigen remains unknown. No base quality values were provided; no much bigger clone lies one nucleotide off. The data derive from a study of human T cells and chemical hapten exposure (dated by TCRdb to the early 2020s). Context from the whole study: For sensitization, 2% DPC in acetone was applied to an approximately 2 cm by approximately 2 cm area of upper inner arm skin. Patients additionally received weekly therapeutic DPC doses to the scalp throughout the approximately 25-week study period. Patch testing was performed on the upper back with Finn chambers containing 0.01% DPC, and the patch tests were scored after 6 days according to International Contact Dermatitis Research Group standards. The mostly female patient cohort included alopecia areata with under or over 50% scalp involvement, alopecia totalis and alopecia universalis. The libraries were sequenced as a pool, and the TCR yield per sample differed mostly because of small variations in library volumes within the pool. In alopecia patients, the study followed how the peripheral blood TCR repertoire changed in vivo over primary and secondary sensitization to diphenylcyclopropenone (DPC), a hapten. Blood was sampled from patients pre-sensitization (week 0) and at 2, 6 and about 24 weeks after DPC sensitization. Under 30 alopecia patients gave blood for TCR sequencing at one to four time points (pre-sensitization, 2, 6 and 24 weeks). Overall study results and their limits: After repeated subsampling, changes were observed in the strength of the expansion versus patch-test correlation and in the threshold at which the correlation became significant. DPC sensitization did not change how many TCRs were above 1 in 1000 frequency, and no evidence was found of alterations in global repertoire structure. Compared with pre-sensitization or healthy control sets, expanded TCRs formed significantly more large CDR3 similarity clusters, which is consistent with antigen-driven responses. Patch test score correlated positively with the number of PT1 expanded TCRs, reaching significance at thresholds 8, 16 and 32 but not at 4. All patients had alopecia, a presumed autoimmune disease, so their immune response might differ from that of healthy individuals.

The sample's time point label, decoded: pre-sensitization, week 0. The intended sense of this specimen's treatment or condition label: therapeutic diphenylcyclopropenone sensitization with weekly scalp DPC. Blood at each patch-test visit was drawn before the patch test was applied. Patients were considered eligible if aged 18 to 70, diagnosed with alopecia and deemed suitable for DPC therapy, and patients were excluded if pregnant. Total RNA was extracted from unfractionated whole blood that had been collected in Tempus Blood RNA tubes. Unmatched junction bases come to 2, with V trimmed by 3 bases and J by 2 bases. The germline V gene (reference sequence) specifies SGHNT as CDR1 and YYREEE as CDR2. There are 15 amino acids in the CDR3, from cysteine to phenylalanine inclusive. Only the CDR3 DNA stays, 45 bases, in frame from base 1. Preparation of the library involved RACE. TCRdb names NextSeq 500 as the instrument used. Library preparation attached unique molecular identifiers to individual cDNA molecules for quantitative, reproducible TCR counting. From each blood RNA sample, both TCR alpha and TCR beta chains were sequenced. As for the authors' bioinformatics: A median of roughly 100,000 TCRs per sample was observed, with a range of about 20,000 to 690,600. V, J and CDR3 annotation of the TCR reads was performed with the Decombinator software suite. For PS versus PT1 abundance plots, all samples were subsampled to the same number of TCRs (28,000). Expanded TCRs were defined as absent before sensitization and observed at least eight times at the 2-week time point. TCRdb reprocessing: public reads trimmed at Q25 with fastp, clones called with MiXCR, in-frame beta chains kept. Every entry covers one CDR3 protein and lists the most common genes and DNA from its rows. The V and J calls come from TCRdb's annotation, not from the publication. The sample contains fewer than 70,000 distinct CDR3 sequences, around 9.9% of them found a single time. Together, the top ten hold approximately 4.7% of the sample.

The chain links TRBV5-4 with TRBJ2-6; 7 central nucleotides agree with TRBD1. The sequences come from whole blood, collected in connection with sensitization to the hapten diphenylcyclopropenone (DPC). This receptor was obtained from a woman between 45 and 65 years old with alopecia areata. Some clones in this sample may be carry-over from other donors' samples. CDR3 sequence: CASSSQGAGANVLTF. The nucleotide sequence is TGTGCCAGCAGCTCGCAGGGGGCTGGGGCCAACGTCCTGACTTTC.